Shown below are 29 T cell receptor beta chains from a single sample sequenced in a study of T-cell reconstitution after alpha-beta-depleted transplantation in children. Molecular barcoding with unique molecular identifiers was used for the TCRbeta library. Via MiXCR, TCRdb re-called the PCR reads, giving one row per CDR3 protein. The sample has some 500,000 distinct CDR3 sequences; about 33% are singletons. The sample here was PBMCs from the stem cell graft donor, taken from the stem cell graft. The source is a human donor who donated a stem cell graft to a child with aplastic anemia.

This chain links TRBV27 with TRBJ2-1; the D gene is possibly TRBD2 (6 bases). V was shortened by 6 bases and J by 2 bases, with 11 bases between the two germline ends. The length of the CDR3 is 14 residues. Germline CDR1 is MNHEY and CDR2 is SMNVEV (reference sequence). In DNA, the CDR3 is TGTGCCAGCAGGCGGGGAGGCACCTACAATGAGCAGTTCTTC. Translating it yields CASRRGGTYNEQFF.

This chain links TRBV6-1 with TRBJ1-1, with 8 positions matching TRBD1. This CDR3 contains 17 residues. CDR1 and CDR2 (germline): MNHNS, SASEGT. V was clipped by 2 bases and J by 0 bases; unmatched bases: 8. The CDR3 reads CASSELGGQAMNTEAFF. The CDR3 region has the DNA TGTGCCAGCAGTGAATTGGGGGGACAGGCTATGAACACTGAAGCTTTCTTT.

V usage is TRBV29-1 and J usage is TRBJ2-1; maybe TRBD2 (6 bases). The CDR3 consists of 11 residues. The V end was cut by 4 bases, the J end by 6 bases, with 7 bases between. From germline, CDR1 is SQVTM and CDR2 ANQGSEA. DNA for the CDR3: TGCAGCGTTGCCGGGGGCAATGAGCAGTTCTTC. Translated, it gives CSVAGGNEQFF.

The chain couples TRBV4-3 to TRBJ1-1, with D unclear. The length of the CDR3 is 13 residues. Germline V gene data show CDR1 as LGHNA and CDR2 as YSLEER. Trimming left V 0 bases short and J 11 bases short, with 13 bases between. The CDR3 spells CASSQERGVVAFF. The CDR3 DNA is TGCGCCAGCAGCCAAGAACGCGGGGTAGTGGCTTTCTTT.

The chain is built from TRBV7-2 and TRBJ2-3; tentatively, D is TRBD2 (6 bases). Germline V gives CDR1 SGHTA, CDR2 FQGNSA. The CDR3 loop spans 15 amino acids. With 5 bases removed from V and 9 bases from J, the gap between germline ends came to 21 bases. Written as DNA, the CDR3 is TGTGCCAGCAGCAGTAGGACCAGATGGCGGGGCACGCAGTATTTT. It specifies CASSSRTRWRGTQYF.

The chain couples TRBV7-2 to TRBJ2-1; TRBD2 might be the D (5 bases). V dropped 5 bases and J dropped 8 bases, with 16 bases sitting between them. This CDR3 has 14 residues. The V gene's germline CDR1 is SGHTA and CDR2 FQGNSA. In nucleotides, the CDR3 is TGTGCCAGCAGCCCAACTAGAGGCGGGTATGAGCAGTTCTTC. Protein product: CASSPTRGGYEQFF.

The rearrangement joins TRBV6-5 to TRBJ2-5; the D is unclear. The CDR3 is 12 residues long. CDR1 is MNHEY, CDR2 SVGAGI, per germline. The germline V and J ends were trimmed by 6 bases and 2 bases, with 7 bases remaining between them. The CDR3 loop is CASRTHQETQYF. For the CDR3, the DNA is TGTGCCAGCAGAACACATCAAGAGACCCAGTACTTC.

CDR3 DNA: TGTGCCAGCAGCTTACCAGCGGGAGGACGTAATGAGCAGTTCTTC. Translating it yields CASSLPAGGRNEQFF. The V call is TRBV7-9, the J call TRBJ2-1; 9 nucleotides align to TRBD2. Germline V gene data show CDR1 as SEHNR and CDR2 as FQNEAQ (reference sequence). Unmatched junction bases numbered 6, after V lost 2 bases and J lost 7 bases. This CDR3 region has 15 residues.

The chain joins TRBV20-1 to TRBJ2-5; 9 bases are a match to TRBD2. The J segment lost 2 bases and the V segment lost 6 bases, leaving 16 bases of the junction unmatched. The CDR3 has 17 residues. Per the germline V gene, CDR1 is DFQATT and CDR2 is SNEGSKA (reference sequence). CDR3 sequence: CSANPLLTSGVQETQYF. CDR3 DNA: TGCAGTGCCAATCCCCTCTTGACTAGCGGAGTTCAAGAGACCCAGTACTTC.

The table lists this clonotype with a few counts. The rearrangement joins TRBV12-3 or TRBV12-4 to TRBJ1-6; perhaps TRBD1 as D (6 bases). The V gene lost 5 bases and the J gene lost 7 bases, with 18 bases spanning the gap. The CDR3 length is 16 residues. The CDR3 DNA reads as TGTGCCAGCAGTCCTCTTCCAGGGGCAGGGAATTCACCCCTCCACTTT. Encoded protein: CASSPLPGAGNSPLHF.

This chain joins TRBV30 and TRBJ2-1, with 12 bases lining up with TRBD2. This CDR3 spans 15 amino acids. The germline V gene encodes CDR1 GTSNPN and CDR2 SVGIG (reference sequence). V lost 1 base, J lost 9 bases, and 7 bases stayed unmatched. The DNA for the CDR3 is TGTGCCTGGAGTGCCCTAGCGGGAGGGCCGGGTGAGCAGTTCTTC. This sequence encodes CAWSALAGGPGEQFF.

This clonotype was counted between two and nine times. The chain uses TRBV28 and TRBJ2-2; D is unclear. The germline V gene encodes CDR1 MDHEN and CDR2 SYDVKM. The V gene lost 7 bases and the J gene lost 2 bases, with 8 bases spanning the gap. The CDR3 length is 13 residues. The CDR3 bases are TGTGCCAGCATCGGCGCTAACACCGGGGAGCTGTTTTTT. Translation gives CASIGANTGELFF.

This clonotype was picked up a small number of times. The chain recombines TRBV25-1 with TRBJ1-1; D might be TRBD1 (5 bases). CDR1 and CDR2 (germline): MGHDK, SYGVNS. V was pared by 4 bases and J by 1 base, with 10 bases between. This CDR3 is 14 amino acids long. The CDR3 DNA reads as TGTGCCAGCAGTGTCGGTACAGGGAACACTGAAGCTTTCTTT. Its protein product is CASSVGTGNTEAFF.

To note about this clonotype: Sequence at one end of the junction differs from germline and may be a read error. The gene calls are TRBV12-3 or TRBV12-4 and TRBJ2-1, with D perhaps assigned TRBD1 or TRBD2 (5 bases each). This CDR3 is built from 19 residues. The CDR3 DNA reads as TGTGCCAGCTGTTTAGCTGAAGGAATCGGGGACCTCTCCTACAATGAGCAGTTCTTC. Residues: CASCLAEGIGDLSYNEQFF.

The J gene is TRBJ1-4, the V gene TRBV6-5; perhaps TRBD1 as D (6 bases). Germline CDR1 and CDR2: MNHEY and SVGAGI. The CDR3 is 16 amino acids. Trimming took off 2 bases at V and 8 bases at J, with 18 bases between the two ends. The CDR3 DNA is TGTGCCAGCAGTTACGGGGACACAAGAGCCCAGGAAAAACTGTTTTTT. It yields the protein CASSYGDTRAQEKLFF.

The genes are TRBV27 and TRBJ2-7, with 7 bases aligning to TRBD2. Germline V gene sequence: CDR1 MNHEY, CDR2 SMNVEV (reference sequence). The junction had 8 bases not matched to a gene; V was cut back by 3 bases and J by 3 bases. The CDR3 sequence is 15 residues long. The CDR3 is CASSFQAGSVYEQYF. CDR3 DNA sequence: TGTGCCAGCAGTTTCCAAGCGGGGAGTGTCTACGAGCAGTACTTC.

The chain is built from TRBV18 and TRBJ1-1, with 11 bases fitting TRBD1. The CDR3 contains 17 residues. Germline V lookup: CDR1 KGHSH, CDR2 LQKENI. V lost 3 bases to trimming and J lost 0 bases; unmatched junction nucleotides: 6. CDR3 sequence (DNA): TGTGCCAGCTCACCTGGGACAGGGGGACTATTGAACACTGAAGCTTTCTTT. Translating it yields CASSPGTGGLLNTEAFF. The complete variable domain, with remaining parts taken from reference TRBV18 and TRBJ1-1, reads NAGVMQNPRHLVRRRGQEARLRCSPMKGHSHVYWYRQLPEEGLKFMVYLQKENIIDESGMPKERFSAEFPKEGPSILRIQQVVRGDSAAYFCASSPGTGGLLNTEAFFGQGTRLTVV.

The chain carries TRBV19 and TRBJ2-3; the D is unclear. This CDR3 contains 13 residues. The V and J ends lost 7 bases and 0 bases respectively, with 8 bases between them. In germline, CDR1 is LNHDA, CDR2 SQIVND (reference sequence). The CDR3 loop is CASKGQSTDTQYF. In DNA form, the CDR3 reads TGTGCCAGTAAGGGTCAGAGCACAGATACGCAGTATTTT.

V and J are TRBV12-3 or TRBV12-4 and TRBJ1-5; D is ambiguous. The length of the CDR3 is 13 residues. Trimming pared 6 bases from V and 1 base from J, leaving 7 bases between. Here the CDR3 reads CASRDSSNQPQHF. The CDR3 DNA sequence: TGTGCCAGCAGGGACTCGAGCAATCAGCCCCAGCATTTT.

The chain has TRBV12-3 or TRBV12-4 and TRBJ2-1; D is perhaps TRBD1 (8 bases). The CDR3 covers 16 residues. V was pared by 6 bases and J by 5 bases, with 20 bases between. The CDR3 sequence is CASRTGAGLVDNEQFF. CDR3 coding DNA: TGTGCCAGCAGGACAGGGGCTGGACTAGTCGACAATGAGCAGTTCTTC.

This clonotype has only a few counts. The chain's CDR3 is CASSTQGYGELFF. CDR3 bases: TGTGCCAGCAGTACACAGGGGTACGGGGAGCTGTTTTTT. The gene calls are TRBV6-6 and TRBJ2-2; the match to TRBD1 covers 7 bases. CDR3 length: 13 residues. Germline V lookup: CDR1 MNHNY, CDR2 SVGAGI (reference sequence). V trimming: 5 bases; J trimming: 7 bases; junction bases outside the gene matches: 4.

The chain has TRBV4-3 and TRBJ2-7; TRBD1 might be the D (5 bases). This CDR3 comprises 14 residues. Trimming stripped 0 bases from V and 7 bases from J, with 13 bases between. Germline V gene lookup returns CDR1 LGHNA and CDR2 YSLEER. DNA for the CDR3: TGCGCCAGCAGCCAAGATCCCCGGGCAGGGGAGCAGTACTTC. Translating it yields CASSQDPRAGEQYF.

In its sample, this clonotype was seen a few times. The chain carries TRBV18 and TRBJ2-5; D gene unclear. Germline CDR1 and CDR2: KGHSH and LQKENI. This CDR3 has 14 amino acids. V was clipped by 2 bases and J by 4 bases, with 11 bases between them. CDR3 sequence reads: CASSPTEGGETQYF. The CDR3 nucleotides read TGTGCCAGCTCACCAACGGAAGGCGGAGAGACCCAGTACTTC.

The rearrangement uses TRBV7-8 and TRBJ1-1; the match to TRBD1 covers 7 bases. The CDR3 runs to 19 residues. The ends lost 4 bases at V and 5 bases at J; junction bases unmatched: 22. CDR1 and CDR2 (germline): SGHVS, FQNEAQ. The CDR3 DNA sequence: TGTGCCAGCAGCTCCCGCGTCCTGGAAACCGGGACAGCGGGTACTGAAGCTTTCTTT. It translates to CASSSRVLETGTAGTEAFF.

This clonotype was picked up a small number of times. The chain is built from TRBV28 and TRBJ1-1; D remains unclear. From germline, CDR1 is MDHEN and CDR2 SYDVKM. CDR3 length: 14 residues. Trimming pared 10 bases from V and 0 bases from J, leaving 15 bases between. CDR3 DNA: TGTGCCACCCACTTGGGAGGCGTGAACACTGAAGCTTTCTTT. Amino acid sequence: CATHLGGVNTEAFF.

The rearrangement joins TRBV28 to TRBJ2-7, with 7 bases aligning to TRBD1. Per the germline V gene, CDR1 is MDHEN and CDR2 is SYDVKM. V gave up 3 bases and J gave up 7 bases; unmatched junction bases: 15. The CDR3 sequence is 16 residues long. DNA for the CDR3: TGTGCCAGCAGTTTCCGCTCGCCGACAGGGCGGTCGGAGCAGTACTTC. It yields the protein CASSFRSPTGRSEQYF.

This clonotype was seen only a few times. The chain employs TRBV20-1 and TRBJ2-1; TRBD1 is a possible D gene (5 bases). Germline lookup yields CDR1 DFQATT and CDR2 SNEGSKA (reference sequence). CDR3 length equals 12 residues. V lost 7 bases, J lost 7 bases, and 14 bases lay in between. The CDR3 DNA follows: TGCAGTGGGCGTAGGGGTTGGAATGAGCAGTTCTTC. Its translation: CSGRRGWNEQFF.

V is TRBV7-8 and J is TRBJ2-2; no clear D gene. Germline V lookup: CDR1 SGHVS, CDR2 FQNEAQ. There are 16 residues in the CDR3. V was cut by 4 bases and J by 6 bases, with 18 bases left in between. The CDR3 DNA is TGTGCCAGCAGCTCCCGGCCCCTTGGGTTGGCCGGGGAGCTGTTTTTT. Amino acids: CASSSRPLGLAGELFF.

The V and J genes are TRBV20-1 and TRBJ2-3, with 9 bases matching TRBD2. The ends lost 5 bases at V and 3 bases at J; junction bases unmatched: 9. CDR1 is DFQATT, CDR2 SNEGSKA, per germline (reference sequence). CDR3 length equals 15 residues. DNA of the CDR3: TGCAGTGCTCGATATAGCGGGAGTGGGACAGATACGCAGTATTTT. This encodes CSARYSGSGTDTQYF.